This T cell receptor (beta chain) was found in a study of T cell responses to AZD1222 COVID-19 vaccine. CDR1 SGHDT and CDR2 YYEEEE come from the germline V gene. V was cut by 5 bases and J by 1 base, with 12 bases left in between. This CDR3 comprises 14 residues. TCRdb's copy holds only in-frame clones and misses some; the assay was immunoSEQ multiplex PCR. The sample consists of 80,000 or so clones, roughly 85% of them appearing once. This clone was seen just once. The TCR was taken from an adult in good health. Sequenced material: peripheral blood, taken on day 0 of AZD1222 vaccination. The chain recombines TRBV5-6 with TRBJ1-1, with a weak D call TRBD1 (5 bases). This CDR3 reads CASRGGPSNTEAFF. CDR3 sequence (DNA): TGTGCCAGCAGGGGGGGACCTTCGAACACTGAAGCTTTCTTT.